A single sample is the source of the 13 T cell receptor beta chains below, sequenced in a study of T-cell memory formation after mild COVID-19. TCRdb fed the 5' RACE reads into MiXCR, producing one record per CDR3 protein. The table shows 350,000 to 450,000 distinct CDR3 sequences, with approximately 24% occurring only once. Sequenced: PBMCs or a T cell subset sorted from them (not recorded which). These receptors were obtained from an adult woman who had mild COVID-19 (a few samples of this study predate the infection). Cell type and time point are not known.

The chain employs TRBV20-1 and TRBJ1-2, with D unresolved. Trimming removed 7 bases at V and 5 bases at J, with 23 bases between. CDR1 is DFQATT and CDR2 is SNEGSKA in the germline V gene (reference sequence). This CDR3 has 15 residues. The DNA of the CDR3 is TGCAGTGGGGAGGAAAACGGACGGAAAAAGTATGGCTACACCTTC. This sequence encodes CSGEENGRKKYGYTF.

The CDR3, as DNA: TGTGCCAGCAGCTTTGTATCGATGAACACTGAAGCTTTCTTT. Translated, it gives CASSFVSMNTEAFF. The chain joins TRBV11-2 to TRBJ1-1, with D unclear. This CDR3 region has 14 residues. Between the trimmed V and J ends, which lost 3 bases and 0 bases, there was a span of 8 bases. Germline CDR1 and CDR2: SGHAT and FQNNGV.

In this sample, this clonotype turned up a few times. The genes are TRBV6-6 and TRBJ1-1; TRBD1 matches 10 bases. Trimming cost V 1 base and J 7 bases; bases outside gene matches: 18. This CDR3 has 19 amino acids. Germline V gene lookup returns CDR1 MNHNY and CDR2 SVGAGI (reference sequence). CDR3 residues: CASSYFLGGDGTGANEAFF. The CDR3, as DNA: TGTGCCAGCAGTTACTTTTTAGGGGGAGACGGGACAGGGGCTAATGAAGCTTTCTTT.

This clonotype was found many times. J is TRBJ2-1 and V is TRBV7-2; D gene uncertain. This CDR3 region has 15 residues. Trimming cost V 2 bases and J 4 bases, with 12 bases left between them. Germline V gene lookup returns CDR1 SGHTA and CDR2 FQGNSA. The CDR3 sequence is CASSLRKLGYNEQFF. The CDR3 region has the DNA TGTGCCAGCAGCTTACGTAAATTAGGGTACAATGAGCAGTTCTTC. The full variable domain, rest sourced from reference TRBV7-2 and TRBJ2-1, is GAGVSQSPSNKVTEKGKDVELRCDPISGHTALYWYRQSLGQGLEFLIYFQGNSAPDKSGLPSDRFSAERTGGSVSTLTIQRTQQEDSAVYLCASSLRKLGYNEQFFGPGTRLTVL.

This clonotype occurred a few times. The V call is TRBV19, the J call TRBJ1-2; a weak D match, TRBD1 (6 bases). The ends were cut back, 5 bases at V and 4 bases at J, with 17 bases in the middle. Germline V gives CDR1 LNHDA, CDR2 SQIVND (reference sequence). The CDR3 totals 15 residues. The CDR3 DNA follows: TGTGCCAGTAGTGTCGACGGACAGAAGACCTATGGCTACACCTTC. Translating gives CASSVDGQKTYGYTF.

Note on this clonotype: Germline and junction disagree at one end, which may indicate a read error. CDR3 protein: CAISPHLSTDTQYF. The CDR3 DNA reads TGTGCCATCAGCCCACATCTCAGCACAGATACGCAGTATTTT. The J gene is TRBJ2-3, the V gene TRBV9; D gene unclear. The length of the CDR3 is 14 residues. Germline V CDR1 and CDR2: SGDLS, YYNGEE.

V and J are TRBV5-1 and TRBJ2-5, with 9 bases lining up with TRBD1. V shed 3 bases, J shed 2 bases, and the junction held 8 bases outside the gene matches. The CDR3 runs 16 residues. Looked up from germline, CDR1 is SGHRS and CDR2 is YFSETQ. CDR3 bases: TGCGCCAGCAGCTCACAAACCGGGACAGGGCAAGAGACCCAGTACTTC. Translating gives CASSSQTGTGQETQYF.

The sample holds a few counts of this clonotype. The chain combines TRBV7-2 with TRBJ2-1, with TRBD2 identical over 8 bases. J gave up 7 bases and V 3 bases, and 5 bases lay outside the gene matches. CDR3 length equals 14 residues. Germline V gene sequence: CDR1 SGHTA, CDR2 FQGNSA. The CDR3 sequence: CASSLVTSGNEQFF. The DNA of the CDR3 is TGTGCCAGCAGCTTGGTAACTAGCGGTAATGAGCAGTTCTTC.

V and J are TRBV5-1 and TRBJ1-4; TRBD1 is a possible D gene (5 bases). Looked up from germline, CDR1 is SGHRS and CDR2 is YFSETQ. Trimming took 5 bases from V and 0 from J, leaving 17 bases between them. The CDR3 spans 17 residues. Here the CDR3 DNA reads TGCGCCAGCAGGGGGGGACGGCAGTATGCAACTAATGAAAAACTGTTTTTT. Translation: CASRGGRQYATNEKLFF.

CDR3 nucleotides: TGCAGTGCGATTAATAGGGGGGGGATCATAAATGAGCAGTTCTTC. This sequence encodes CSAINRGGIINEQFF. This chain uses TRBV20-1 with TRBJ2-1, with D perhaps matching TRBD2 (7 bases). The V and J ends lost 6 bases and 7 bases respectively, with 22 bases between them. Germline CDR1 reads DFQATT; CDR2 reads SNEGSKA (reference sequence). The CDR3 totals 15 residues.

CDR3 protein: CASSHESFGETQYF. As DNA, the CDR3 is TGTGCCAGCAGCCATGAAAGCTTTGGAGAGACCCAGTACTTC. The rearrangement links TRBV6-5 to TRBJ2-5; no clear D. The CDR3 covers 14 residues. Trimming pared 6 bases from V and 4 bases from J, leaving 15 bases between. From germline, CDR1 is MNHEY and CDR2 SVGAGI.

The chain has TRBV7-2 and TRBJ2-3; the match to TRBD2 covers 12 bases. Germline CDR1 reads SGHTA; CDR2 reads FQGNSA. V gave up 7 bases and J gave up 3 bases; unmatched junction bases: 2. CDR3 length: 14 residues. Written as DNA, the CDR3 is TGTGCCAGCAAACTAGCGGGGGGTACAGATACGCAGTATTTT. Translation: CASKLAGGTDTQYF.

Comment on this clonotype: A read error may explain this, as a much larger clone is one base away. The CDR3 here is CASSFGRAQETQYF. DNA for the CDR3: TGTGCCAGCAGCTTCGGGAGGGCACAAGAGACCCAGTACTTC. The J gene is TRBJ2-5, the V gene TRBV7-2; 8 bases align to TRBD2. The V gene's germline CDR1 is SGHTA and CDR2 FQGNSA. This CDR3 comprises 14 residues. V trimming: 3 bases; J trimming: 2 bases; junction bases outside the gene matches: 2.